This is a list of T cell receptor beta chains from one sample in a study of OX40 agonist ivuxolimab in advanced cancers. Sequencing was performed with immunoSEQ multiplex PCR; in TCRdb, only in-frame clones are kept and a portion is missing. The sample shows more than 75,000 clones, approximately 85% of them seen only once. The specimen was CD4+ or CD8+ T cells sorted from blood, collected in a trial of the OX40 agonist ivuxolimab. Source of these receptors: an adult with an advanced solid tumor such as melanoma, head and neck, liver or kidney cancer. CDR3s include the opening cysteine and the closing phenylalanine or tryptophan. The order of the fields is D gene, clone size, J gene, V gene, CDR3 protein, CDR3 DNA. The D gene is left open where the match is weak. Only part of the rows carry a size: once, few, many, or a class if the clone is expanded.

d_call: TRBD1
clone_size: NA
j_call: TRBJ2-7
v_call: TRBV5-8
cdr3_aa: CASSLAEGARDEQYF
cdr3_nt: TGTGCCAGCAGCTTGGCCGAGGGGGCTCGGGACGAGCAGTACTTC

d_call: NA
clone_size: NA
j_call: TRBJ1-1
v_call: TRBV14
cdr3_aa: CASSQDHRVTEAFF
cdr3_nt: TGTGCCAGCAGCCAAGATCACAGGGTAACTGAAGCTTTCTTT

d_call: NA
clone_size: NA
j_call: TRBJ2-1
v_call: TRBV29-1
cdr3_aa: CSAGPVRDEQFF
cdr3_nt: TGCAGCGCGGGACCCGTGCGCGATGAGCAGTTCTTC

d_call: NA
clone_size: NA
j_call: TRBJ1-2
v_call: TRBV6-1
cdr3_aa: CASSEAHGEAWGYTF
cdr3_nt: TGTGCCAGCAGTGAAGCGCATGGAGAGGCATGGGGCTACACCTTC

d_call: NA
clone_size: NA
j_call: TRBJ1-1
v_call: TRBV4-1
cdr3_aa: CASSQLDLINSATEAFF
cdr3_nt: TGCGCCAGCAGCCAATTAGATTTAATCAACAGCGCCACTGAAGCTTTCTTT

d_call: TRBD2
clone_size: NA
j_call: TRBJ2-1
v_call: TRBV9
cdr3_aa: CASSVGTSGTVSYNEQFF
cdr3_nt: TGTGCCAGCAGCGTGGGGACTAGCGGGACCGTCTCCTACAATGAGCAGTTCTTC

d_call: TRBD1
clone_size: NA
j_call: TRBJ1-4
v_call: TRBV7-6
cdr3_aa: CASSLEDRGYEKLFF
cdr3_nt: TGTGCCAGCAGCTTAGAGGACAGGGGTTATGAAAAACTGTTTTTT

d_call: TRBD1
clone_size: NA
j_call: TRBJ1-1
v_call: TRBV6-1
cdr3_aa: CASTAEGARTEAFF
cdr3_nt: TGTGCCAGCACCGCCGAGGGGGCGCGCACTGAAGCTTTCTTT

d_call: NA
clone_size: NA
j_call: TRBJ2-2
v_call: TRBV10-1
cdr3_aa: CASSGGPQNTGELFF
cdr3_nt: TGCGCCAGCAGCGGAGGTCCGCAGAACACCGGGGAGCTGTTTTTT

d_call: TRBD2
clone_size: NA
j_call: TRBJ2-7
v_call: TRBV15
cdr3_aa: CATSRGTTSGSREQYF
cdr3_nt: TGTGCCACCAGCAGAGGGACGACTAGCGGGAGTCGGGAGCAGTACTTC

d_call: NA
clone_size: few
j_call: TRBJ1-5
v_call: TRBV19
cdr3_aa: CASKNHGSNQPQHF
cdr3_nt: TGTGCCAGTAAAAACCATGGGAGCAATCAGCCCCAGCATTTT

d_call: NA
clone_size: NA
j_call: TRBJ1-5
v_call: TRBV6-1
cdr3_aa: CASRAGTIGNQPQHF
cdr3_nt: TGTGCCAGCAGGGCCGGGACGATTGGCAATCAGCCCCAGCATTTT

d_call: TRBD1
clone_size: NA
j_call: TRBJ1-2
v_call: TRBV7-9
cdr3_aa: CASSGTVYGYTF
cdr3_nt: TGTGCCAGCAGCGGGACAGTTTACGGCTACACCTTC

d_call: NA
clone_size: few
j_call: TRBJ1-1
v_call: TRBV21-1
cdr3_aa: CASSDRDRLNTEAFF
cdr3_nt: TGTGCCAGCAGCGACCGGGACAGGCTGAACACTGAAGCTTTCTTT

d_call: TRBD2
clone_size: once
j_call: TRBJ2-1
v_call: TRBV7-2
cdr3_aa: CASSLVLAGAHEQFF
cdr3_nt: TGTGCCAGCAGCTTAGTCTTAGCGGGAGCCCATGAGCAGTTCTTC

d_call: NA
clone_size: once
j_call: TRBJ2-7
v_call: TRBV5-1
cdr3_aa: CASSLARLPSYEQYF
cdr3_nt: TGCGCCAGCAGCTTGGCTAGGCTTCCCTCCTACGAGCAGTACTTC

d_call: NA
clone_size: NA
j_call: TRBJ1-4
v_call: TRBV28
cdr3_aa: CASSLPLGHPATNEKLFF
cdr3_nt: TGTGCCAGCAGTTTACCCCTGGGACACCCTGCAACTAATGAAAAACTGTTTTTT

d_call: TRBD2
clone_size: NA
j_call: TRBJ2-7
v_call: TRBV7-2
cdr3_aa: CASSLGLAGTYEQYF
cdr3_nt: TGTGCCAGCAGCTTAGGGCTAGCGGGGACCTACGAGCAGTACTTC

d_call: NA
clone_size: NA
j_call: TRBJ2-7
v_call: TRBV7-2
cdr3_aa: CASSTGTLKNQQYF
cdr3_nt: TGTGCCAGCAGTACCGGGACTCTAAAGAACCAGCAGTACTTC

d_call: NA
clone_size: NA
j_call: TRBJ2-7
v_call: TRBV2
cdr3_aa: CASTPETYEQYF
cdr3_nt: TGTGCCAGCACTCCGGAGACCTACGAGCAGTACTTC

d_call: TRBD1
clone_size: NA
j_call: TRBJ1-2
v_call: TRBV7-3
cdr3_aa: CASSLILADRFYGYTF
cdr3_nt: TGTGCCAGCAGCTTAATTCTCGCGGACAGGTTCTATGGCTACACCTTC

d_call: TRBD2
clone_size: NA
j_call: TRBJ2-4
v_call: TRBV5-8
cdr3_aa: CASSFAGGAKNIQYF
cdr3_nt: TGTGCCAGCAGTTTTGCGGGGGGGGCCAAAAACATTCAGTACTTC

d_call: NA
clone_size: NA
j_call: TRBJ2-5
v_call: TRBV6-1
cdr3_aa: CASSGNFKETQYF
cdr3_nt: TGTGCCAGCAGTGGAAACTTCAAGGAGACCCAGTACTTC

d_call: NA
clone_size: few
j_call: TRBJ1-1
v_call: TRBV10-3
cdr3_aa: CATGNRDTEAFF
cdr3_nt: TGTGCCACCGGCAACCGGGACACTGAAGCTTTCTTT

d_call: NA
clone_size: NA
j_call: TRBJ2-5
v_call: TRBV29-1
cdr3_aa: CSVEGGVVETQYF
cdr3_nt: TGCAGCGTTGAAGGGGGAGTCGTGGAGACCCAGTACTTC

d_call: NA
clone_size: NA
j_call: TRBJ1-1
v_call: TRBV6-5
cdr3_aa: CASSGQNMNTEAFF
cdr3_nt: TGTGCCAGCAGTGGACAGAACATGAACACTGAAGCTTTCTTT

d_call: TRBD2
clone_size: NA
j_call: TRBJ2-1
v_call: TRBV29-1
cdr3_aa: CSILERGDYNEQFF
cdr3_nt: TGCAGCATCCTCGAGCGGGGGGACTACAATGAGCAGTTCTTC

d_call: TRBD1
clone_size: NA
j_call: TRBJ2-1
v_call: TRBV5-1
cdr3_aa: CASSLETQGADEQFF
cdr3_nt: TGCGCCAGCAGCTTGGAAACCCAGGGGGCCGATGAGCAGTTCTTC

d_call: NA
clone_size: NA
j_call: TRBJ2-7
v_call: TRBV9
cdr3_aa: CASSPLGDMGQYF
cdr3_nt: TGTGCCAGCAGCCCCCTCGGGGACATGGGGCAGTACTTC

d_call: NA
clone_size: NA
j_call: TRBJ2-7
v_call: TRBV9
cdr3_aa: CASSVEGMGYEQYF
cdr3_nt: TGTGCCAGCAGCGTAGAAGGGATGGGTTACGAGCAGTACTTC

d_call: TRBD2
clone_size: once
j_call: TRBJ2-1
v_call: TRBV9
cdr3_aa: CASSVGPAGINNEQFF
cdr3_nt: TGTGCCAGCAGCGTAGGTCCAGCGGGAATCAACAATGAGCAGTTCTTC

d_call: TRBD1
clone_size: NA
j_call: TRBJ2-7
v_call: TRBV4-3
cdr3_aa: CASSRQGDEQYF
cdr3_nt: TGCGCCAGCAGCCGACAGGGGGACGAGCAGTACTTC

d_call: TRBD1
clone_size: NA
j_call: TRBJ2-3
v_call: TRBV19
cdr3_aa: CASSILAGGISDTQYF
cdr3_nt: TGTGCCAGTAGTATCCTGGCAGGGGGAATCTCAGATACGCAGTATTTT

d_call: TRBD2
clone_size: NA
j_call: TRBJ2-7
v_call: TRBV10-3
cdr3_aa: CAIRGTSGTGLGEQYF
cdr3_nt: TGTGCCATCAGGGGGACTAGCGGGACAGGGCTGGGCGAGCAGTACTTC

d_call: TRBD1
clone_size: NA
j_call: TRBJ1-2
v_call: TRBV19
cdr3_aa: CASSPGTEMGYTF
cdr3_nt: TGTGCCAGTAGTCCCGGGACAGAAATGGGCTACACCTTC

d_call: NA
clone_size: NA
j_call: TRBJ1-2
v_call: TRBV5-1
cdr3_aa: CASSEPGSGGYGYTF
cdr3_nt: TGCGCCAGCAGCGAACCGGGGTCAGGTGGCTATGGCTACACCTTC

d_call: NA
clone_size: NA
j_call: TRBJ1-3
v_call: TRBV19
cdr3_aa: CAREVSPEETGNTIYF
cdr3_nt: TGTGCCAGAGAAGTTTCGCCGGAAGAAACTGGAAACACCATATATTTT

d_call: TRBD1
clone_size: NA
j_call: TRBJ1-2
v_call: TRBV6-1
cdr3_aa: CASSVGQGASGYTF
cdr3_nt: TGTGCCAGCAGTGTCGGACAGGGGGCAAGTGGCTACACCTTC

d_call: NA
clone_size: few
j_call: TRBJ1-6
v_call: TRBV30
cdr3_aa: CAQQTGTLGLSPLHF
cdr3_nt: TGTGCCCAACAGACCGGGACCCTTGGTTTGTCACCCCTCCACTTT

d_call: TRBD1
clone_size: NA
j_call: TRBJ2-7
v_call: TRBV11-1
cdr3_aa: CASSFRQGSGEQYF
cdr3_nt: TGTGCCAGCAGCTTCCGACAGGGAAGTGGCGAGCAGTACTTC

d_call: NA
clone_size: NA
j_call: TRBJ2-3
v_call: TRBV10-1
cdr3_aa: CASSEGRGKVDTQYF
cdr3_nt: TGCGCCAGCAGTGAGGGTCGGGGGAAGGTTGATACGCAGTATTTT

d_call: TRBD1
clone_size: few
j_call: TRBJ1-5
v_call: TRBV19
cdr3_aa: CASSRRTGPNQPQHF
cdr3_nt: TGTGCCAGTAGTCGGAGGACAGGGCCGAATCAGCCCCAGCATTTT

d_call: TRBD1
clone_size: NA
j_call: TRBJ2-2
v_call: TRBV7-7
cdr3_aa: CATRQGTGVPGELFF
cdr3_nt: TGTGCCACCCGACAGGGGACAGGGGTACCCGGGGAGCTGTTTTTT

d_call: NA
clone_size: NA
j_call: TRBJ1-2
v_call: TRBV7-2
cdr3_aa: CASSPPGGNYGYTF
cdr3_nt: TGTGCCAGCAGCCCCCCGGGGGGCAACTATGGCTACACCTTC

d_call: NA
clone_size: NA
j_call: TRBJ1-1
v_call: TRBV19
cdr3_aa: CASSPTVWNTEAFF
cdr3_nt: TGTGCCAGTAGTCCGACAGTATGGAACACTGAAGCTTTCTTT

d_call: NA
clone_size: NA
j_call: TRBJ2-7
v_call: TRBV7-9
cdr3_aa: CASSLQGGDPYEQYF
cdr3_nt: TGTGCCAGCAGCTTACAGGGGGGTGACCCCTACGAGCAGTACTTC

d_call: TRBD1
clone_size: once
j_call: TRBJ2-7
v_call: TRBV14
cdr3_aa: CASSLPGQGSYEQYF
cdr3_nt: TGTGCCAGCAGTTTACCGGGACAGGGGAGCTACGAGCAGTACTTC

d_call: NA
clone_size: NA
j_call: TRBJ2-1
v_call: TRBV27
cdr3_aa: CASSPPGLTYNEQFF
cdr3_nt: TGTGCCAGCAGTCCCCCGGGCCTCACCTACAATGAGCAGTTCTTC

d_call: NA
clone_size: NA
j_call: TRBJ1-4
v_call: TRBV30
cdr3_aa: CALRGRGNEKLFF
cdr3_nt: TGTGCCCTCCGGGGCAGGGGTAATGAAAAACTGTTTTTT

d_call: NA
clone_size: few
j_call: TRBJ1-5
v_call: TRBV7-2
cdr3_aa: CASSLARSNQPQHF
cdr3_nt: TGTGCCAGCAGCTTAGCGAGGTCAAATCAGCCCCAGCATTTT

d_call: TRBD1
clone_size: NA
j_call: TRBJ1-4
v_call: TRBV18
cdr3_aa: CASSPGTGNEKLFF
cdr3_nt: TGTGCCAGCTCACCCGGGACAGGGAATGAAAAACTGTTTTTT

d_call: NA
clone_size: NA
j_call: TRBJ1-4
v_call: TRBV27
cdr3_aa: CASSYRDGTNEKLFF
cdr3_nt: TGTGCCAGCAGTTACAGGGACGGAACTAATGAAAAACTGTTTTTT

d_call: TRBD2
clone_size: NA
j_call: TRBJ2-3
v_call: TRBV5-4
cdr3_aa: CASSSTRGGTDTQYF
cdr3_nt: TGTGCCAGCAGCTCGACGCGGGGGGGCACAGATACGCAGTATTTT

d_call: NA
clone_size: NA
j_call: TRBJ1-5
v_call: TRBV6-5
cdr3_aa: CASSSHGDSNQPQHF
cdr3_nt: TGTGCCAGCAGTTCCCACGGTGATAGCAATCAGCCCCAGCATTTT